This entry features one T cell receptor (beta chain) sequence. This sample was included in a study of immune characterization of retroperitoneal liposarcoma. TCRdb re-analysed the PCR reads in MiXCR, keeping a single row per CDR3 protein. The repertoire holds a few thousand distinct CDR3 sequences, with around 45% as singletons. This TCR was sampled from a male donor with retroperitoneal liposarcoma. Sequences were obtained from tumor tissue.

CDR3 amino acids: CASSAVPGPQHF. For the CDR3, the DNA is TGTGCCAGCAGTGCAGTCCCGGGTCCCCAGCATTTT. The chain employs TRBV27 and TRBJ1-5, with D unclear. Germline CDR1 and CDR2: MNHEY and SMNVEV (reference sequence). V was clipped by 5 bases and J by 10 bases, with 12 bases between them. The CDR3 covers 12 residues.